What follows are 7 T cell receptor beta chains derived from one specimen sequenced in a study of CD8+CD57+ T cells in acquired aplastic anemia. The study profiled TCR beta VDJ and CDR3 using genomic DNA as template. MiXCR, applied by TCRdb to the reads, yields one record per CDR3 protein. The sample holds around 140,000 distinct CDR3 sequences, about 40% seen once. Sequenced input: sorted CD4+, CD8+, or CD8+CD57+ T cells (not recorded which) from PBMCs. These receptors originate from a human donor in good health, serving as a control.

This clonotype was counted ten times or more. One end of the junction varies from germline; a read error may be responsible. The chain is built from TRBV10-3 and TRBJ2-7, with D possibly called TRBD1 or TRBD2 (6 bases each). The germline V gene has CDR1 ENHRY and CDR2 SYGVKD. The CDR3 is 15 residues long. Here the CDR3 DNA reads TGTGCCAGCAGTGAGGGGGGAGACTCCTCCTACGAGCAGTACTTC. Amino acid sequence: CASSEGGDSSYEQYF.

This clonotype came up many times. The rearrangement joins TRBV5-6 to TRBJ2-7, with D unresolved. CDR3 length equals 13 residues. The germline V gene has CDR1 SGHDT and CDR2 YYEEEE. V was clipped by 4 bases and J by 2 bases, with 10 bases between them. CDR3: CASSLATTYEQYF. CDR3 in DNA: TGTGCCAGCAGCCTCGCTACAACCTACGAGCAGTACTTC.

The chain combines TRBV2 with TRBJ2-7; 7 nucleotides match TRBD1. Germline V gives CDR1 SNHLY, CDR2 FYNNEI. The CDR3 sequence is 12 residues long. Losses at the gene ends were 5 bases for V and 5 bases for J; bases not matched to a gene: 3. CDR3 in DNA: TGTGCCAGCAGTACAGGGGATCACGAGCAGTACTTC. This gives the protein CASSTGDHEQYF.

The chain employs TRBV7-2 and TRBJ2-7; 7 bases fit TRBD1. The CDR3 sequence is 15 residues long. From germline, CDR1 is SGHTA and CDR2 FQGNSA. With 4 bases clipped from V and 4 bases from J, the junction kept 10 bases outside the gene matches. The CDR3: CASSSRGQRFYEQYF. CDR3 sequence (DNA): TGTGCCAGCAGCTCGAGGGGACAGAGATTTTACGAGCAGTACTTC.

This clonotype has ten or more counts. The rearrangement uses TRBV7-8 and TRBJ2-5; no clear D. Germline CDR1 and CDR2: SGHVS and FQNEAQ. Trimming shortened V by 5 bases and J by 2 bases, and 15 bases separated the two germline ends. The CDR3 is made up of 15 amino acids. The chain's CDR3 is CASSPPWRQQETQYF. CDR3 DNA: TGTGCCAGCAGCCCACCTTGGCGGCAACAAGAGACCCAGTACTTC.

The CDR3, as DNA: TGTGCCAGCAGCTTGTTGGGGTTGCGCGCTGTTTCGGTCCATGAGCAGTTCTTC. Protein product: CASSLLGLRAVSVHEQFF. The genes are TRBV5-6 and TRBJ2-1; D unclear. V dropped 1 base and J dropped 8 bases, with 25 bases sitting between them. The CDR3 length is 18 residues. CDR1 is SGHDT and CDR2 is YYEEEE in the germline V gene.

This clonotype showed up many times. The J gene is TRBJ1-1, the V gene TRBV29-1; no firm D call. The CDR3 sequence is 10 residues long. V was trimmed by 4 bases and J by 4 bases, leaving 4 bases between them. Germline V gene data show CDR1 as SQVTM and CDR2 as ANQGSEA. For the CDR3, the DNA is TGCAGCGTTGGGGGCACTGAAGCTTTCTTT. Protein product: CSVGGTEAFF.